The 32 T cell receptor beta chains in this list originate from one sample, sequenced in a study of blood T cell repertoires in COVID-19. Clones were read by immunoSEQ multiplex PCR, and TCRdb kept only the in-frame ones, dropping some. Of 30,000 to 35,000 clones listed, 80% to 90% are singletons. Sequencing was carried out using peripheral blood. The receptors were sampled from a man between 60 and 70 years old with active COVID-19.

The chain joins TRBV7-2 to TRBJ2-3; D is perhaps TRBD1 (5 bases). The V and J ends lost 1 base and 0 bases respectively, with 11 bases between them. Germline assignment: CDR1 SGHTA and CDR2 FQGNSA. This CDR3 comprises 16 residues. The CDR3 protein is CASSLGAGKSTDTQYF. DNA for the CDR3: TGTGCCAGCAGCTTAGGTGCAGGGAAAAGCACAGATACGCAGTATTTT.

The chain couples TRBV20-1 to TRBJ2-7; 12 nucleotides agree with TRBD2. CDR3 length: 15 amino acids. J lost 4 bases, V lost 3 bases, and 7 bases had no gene match. CDR1 and CDR2 from the germline V gene are DFQATT and SNEGSKA (reference sequence). The CDR3 here is CSASSLAGGKYEQYF. The CDR3 nucleotides are TGCAGTGCTAGTTCTCTAGCGGGAGGGAAATACGAGCAGTACTTC.

The V call is TRBV5-4, the J call TRBJ1-2; 8 positions agree with TRBD1. V lost 4 bases, J lost 2 bases, and 4 bases stayed unmatched. This CDR3 region has 14 residues. Germline V gene sequence: CDR1 SGHNT, CDR2 YYREEE (reference sequence). This chain's CDR3 is CASSTRDRNYGYTF. DNA of the CDR3: TGTGCCAGCAGCACCCGGGACAGGAACTATGGCTACACCTTC.

V and J are TRBV5-1 and TRBJ2-1; 7 bases are a match to TRBD2. CDR3 size: 15 residues. The junction had 11 bases not matched to a gene; V was cut back by 5 bases and J by 6 bases. Germline CDR1 reads SGHRS; CDR2 reads YFSETQ. The CDR3 sequence is CASSPLAGARNEQFF. DNA for the CDR3: TGCGCCAGCAGTCCCTTGGCGGGAGCTCGCAATGAGCAGTTCTTC.

The chain couples TRBV11-2 to TRBJ2-7; 9 bases align to TRBD2. V shed 0 bases, J shed 5 bases, and the junction held 11 bases outside the gene matches. The CDR3 spans 17 residues. Germline V gene data show CDR1 as SGHAT and CDR2 as FQNNGV. The CDR3 loop is CASSLDRWGGRANEQYF. In nucleotides, the CDR3 is TGTGCCAGCAGCTTAGACCGTTGGGGCGGGAGGGCCAACGAGCAGTACTTC.

The chain carries TRBV12-3 or TRBV12-4 and TRBJ2-1, with 9 bases fitting TRBD2. J gave up 14 bases and V 3 bases, and 5 bases lay outside the gene matches. The CDR3 contains 12 residues. The CDR3 loop reads CASSFGSSGKFF. CDR3 sequence (DNA): TGTGCCAGCAGTTTTGGGTCTAGCGGGAAGTTCTTC.

V is TRBV19 and J is TRBJ2-7, with 9 bases matching TRBD1. The CDR3 length is 15 residues. CDR1 is LNHDA, CDR2 SQIVND, per germline (reference sequence). Losses at the gene ends were 6 bases for V and 3 bases for J; bases not matched to a gene: 9. The CDR3 DNA reads TGTGCCAGTAGAACCTCCGGGACAGGGCTCTACGAGCAGTACTTC. This encodes CASRTSGTGLYEQYF.

This clone showed up just once. The chain joins TRBV5-5 to TRBJ1-2, with D maybe TRBD1 (6 bases). The V end lost 4 bases, the J end lost 4 bases, and 14 bases lay between the germline ends. The CDR3 is 14 residues long. Germline V gene lookup returns CDR1 SGHKS and CDR2 YYEKEE (reference sequence). The CDR3 here is CASSTYRDFYGYTF. CDR3 DNA sequence: TGTGCCAGCAGCACTTACAGGGATTTCTATGGCTACACCTTC. The full variable domain, rest sourced from reference TRBV5-5 and TRBJ1-2, is DAGVTQSPTHLIKTRGQQVTLRCSPISGHKSVSWYQQVLGQGPQFIFQYYEKEERGRGNFPDRFSARQFPNYSSELNVNALLLGDSALYLCASSTYRDFYGYTFGSGTRLTVV.

V usage is TRBV27 and J usage is TRBJ1-5; 7 nucleotides line up with TRBD1. This CDR3 has 13 amino acids. Germline V gives CDR1 MNHEY, CDR2 SMNVEV (reference sequence). V dropped 5 bases and J dropped 6; count of bases not matched to a gene: 4. In DNA, the CDR3 is TGTGCCAGCAGTGGGGGACAGAGTCAGCCCCAGCATTTT. It encodes CASSGGQSQPQHF.

The rearrangement uses TRBV6-2 or TRBV6-3 and TRBJ2-1, with 8 bases matching TRBD2. CDR3 size: 16 residues. V was clipped by 0 bases and J by 10 bases; unmatched bases: 11. Germline V lookup: CDR1 MNHEY, CDR2 SVGEGT. The CDR3 region is CASSYSREGNLYEQFF. The CDR3 nucleotides are TGTGCCAGCAGTTACTCCCGGGAGGGTAATCTATACGAGCAGTTCTTC.

The CDR3 nucleotides read TGTGCCAGCAGCTTAGGACTAGCGCCTTCCTACGAGCAGTACTTC. It yields the protein CASSLGLAPSYEQYF. The genes are TRBV7-2 and TRBJ2-7; 8 bases are shared with TRBD2. Per the germline V gene, CDR1 is SGHTA and CDR2 is FQGNSA. This CDR3 is built from 15 residues. V gave up 1 base and J gave up 1 base; unmatched junction bases: 3.

This sequence joins TRBV18 and TRBJ2-2, with TRBD2 matching over 13 bases. This CDR3 has 18 residues. With 4 bases clipped from V and 5 bases from J, the junction kept 10 bases outside the gene matches. Germline CDR1 is KGHSH and CDR2 is LQKENI. The CDR3 nucleotides are TGTGCCAGCTCACACATTTCAGGACTAGCGGGAGCAACCGGGGAGCTGTTTTTT. Amino acids: CASSHISGLAGATGELFF.

This clone is large. The chain joins TRBV10-2 to TRBJ1-5; TRBD1 matches at 7 bases. The germline V gene has CDR1 WSHSY and CDR2 SAAADI. The CDR3 extends over 15 amino acids. J lost 7 bases, V lost 2 bases, and 8 bases had no gene match. CDR3 DNA sequence: TGCGCCAGCAGTGAGGCCGGGACAGCAAAACAGCCCCAGCATTTT. Protein product: CASSEAGTAKQPQHF.

The chain has TRBV6-6 and TRBJ2-7; a possible D gene is TRBD2 (6 bases). Germline V gene sequence: CDR1 MNHNY, CDR2 SVGAGI (reference sequence). Trimming took off 2 bases at V and 2 bases at J, with 16 bases between the two ends. The CDR3 has 16 amino acids. The chain's CDR3 is CASSYPPRGVTYEQYF. Written as DNA, the CDR3 is TGTGCCAGCAGTTACCCCCCTCGCGGGGTTACCTACGAGCAGTACTTC.

J is TRBJ1-1 and V is TRBV7-8; D perhaps matches TRBD1 (6 bases). CDR1 SGHVS and CDR2 FQNEAQ come from the germline V gene. This CDR3 contains 14 residues. The germline V and J ends were trimmed by 2 bases and 1 base, with 8 bases remaining between them. In DNA, the CDR3 is TGTGCCAGCAGCTTACGGGGGGCGAACACTGAAGCTTTCTTT. It specifies CASSLRGANTEAFF.

This clone appeared once. The rearrangement joins TRBV28 to TRBJ2-7, with D uncertain. Germline assignment: CDR1 MDHEN and CDR2 SYDVKM. With 10 bases removed from V and 4 bases from J, the gap between germline ends came to 23 bases. CDR3 size: 15 residues. In DNA form, the CDR3 reads TGTGCCACATCAACGCCGGGTTCCGCCCTTTACGAGCAGTACTTC. It yields the protein CATSTPGSALYEQYF.

V usage is TRBV7-8 and J usage is TRBJ2-2; TRBD2 matches 10 bases. J gave up 6 bases and V 5 bases, and 6 bases lay outside the gene matches. The CDR3 is 15 amino acids. Per germline, CDR1 SGHVS and CDR2 FQNEAQ. The DNA for the CDR3 is TGTGCCAGCAGCGTTAGCGGGAGGCTTTCCGGGGAGCTGTTTTTT. It encodes CASSVSGRLSGELFF.

J is TRBJ2-7 and V is TRBV25-1; 8 nucleotides match TRBD2. Germline loops: CDR1 MGHDK, CDR2 SYGVNS. The length of the CDR3 is 17 residues. V shed 3 bases, J shed 2 bases, and the junction held 12 bases outside the gene matches. The DNA of the CDR3 is TGTGCCAGCAGTGAGGGGATAGCGGGAATCCGTCCCTACGAGCAGTACTTC. It codes for CASSEGIAGIRPYEQYF.

This rearrangement joins TRBV15 to TRBJ2-2; D is uncertain. From germline, CDR1 is LNHNV and CDR2 YYDKDF (reference sequence). V was shortened by 0 bases and J by 3 bases, with 11 bases between the two germline ends. This CDR3 is 16 amino acids long. The CDR3 nucleotides read TGTGCCACCAGCAGAGATTCGGGTTGGGACACCGGGGAGCTGTTTTTT. Its protein is CATSRDSGWDTGELFF.

This chain connects TRBV19 to TRBJ1-1, with 11 bases lining up with TRBD1. Unmatched junction bases numbered 8, after V lost 3 bases and J lost 5 bases. The CDR3 contains 16 residues. Germline values: CDR1 LNHDA, CDR2 SQIVND (reference sequence). CDR3 amino acids: CASSIGTGGWKTEAFF. Written as DNA, the CDR3 is TGTGCCAGTAGTATTGGGACAGGGGGTTGGAAAACTGAAGCTTTCTTT.

The chain has TRBV12-5 and TRBJ2-2; 12 bases agree with TRBD2. The V gene's germline CDR1 is LGHNT and CDR2 FRNRAP. V was clipped by 5 bases and J by 4 bases; unmatched bases: 23. The CDR3 is made up of 22 amino acids. DNA of the CDR3: TGTGCTAGTGGTGAACCGGGACAGGGCCCTACTCGACTAGCGGGAGTCACCGGGGAGCTGTTTTTT. As protein: CASGEPGQGPTRLAGVTGELFF.

This rearrangement joins TRBV5-4 to TRBJ2-7; 8 bases fit TRBD1. The CDR3 is made up of 15 amino acids. The J segment lost 3 bases and the V segment lost 4 bases, leaving 9 bases of the junction unmatched. CDR1 SGHNT and CDR2 YYREEE come from the germline V gene (reference sequence). CDR3 in DNA: TGTGCCAGCAGCACGCAGGGGGCGGTCATCTACGAGCAGTACTTC. Its protein product is CASSTQGAVIYEQYF.

This chain connects TRBV9 to TRBJ2-7, with 9 positions matching TRBD2. Looked up from germline, CDR1 is SGDLS and CDR2 is YYNGEE. CDR3 length: 16 amino acids. Losses at the gene ends were 4 bases for V and 7 bases for J; bases not matched to a gene: 15. The CDR3 nucleotides read TGTGCCAGCAGCCCCGCGGGGCTAGCGGGACAGAGGGAGCAGTACTTC. It encodes CASSPAGLAGQREQYF.

The J gene is TRBJ2-2, the V gene TRBV28, with TRBD2 matching over 7 bases. With 7 bases clipped from V and 6 bases from J, the junction kept 17 bases outside the gene matches. CDR1 and CDR2 (germline): MDHEN, SYDVKM. The CDR3 is 17 residues long. The CDR3, as DNA: TGTGCCAGCACCCAAACTGTCGGCGGGAGTTCGTCCGGGGAGCTGTTTTTT. Amino acids: CASTQTVGGSSSGELFF.

The chain is built from TRBV6-1 and TRBJ2-5; possible D gene TRBD2, 5 bases. Trimming removed 2 bases from V and 4 bases from J, with 14 bases in between. The CDR3 contains 15 residues. The germline CDR1 and CDR2 sequences are MNHNS and SASEGT. CDR3 sequence reads: CASSEYRGYGETQYF. The CDR3 DNA reads TGTGCCAGCAGTGAATATCGCGGGTACGGAGAGACCCAGTACTTC.

The chain has TRBV19 and TRBJ2-1; D is unresolved. The CDR3 extends over 12 amino acids. V was pared by 3 bases and J by 6 bases, with 6 bases between. In germline, CDR1 is LNHDA, CDR2 SQIVND (reference sequence). CDR3 amino acids: CASSIIGNEQFF. CDR3 in DNA: TGTGCCAGTAGTATTATCGGCAATGAGCAGTTCTTC.

The chain couples TRBV4-1 to TRBJ1-5; TRBD1 is a possible D gene (5 bases). Deletions cut 4 bases from V and 0 bases from J, with 7 bases between. There are 14 residues in the CDR3. Germline loops: CDR1 MGHRA, CDR2 YSYEKL. This CDR3 reads CASSLRGSNQPQHF. CDR3 bases: TGCGCCAGCAGCCTTAGGGGTAGCAATCAGCCCCAGCATTTT.

The chain employs TRBV7-8 and TRBJ1-2; 8 positions match TRBD1. Germline V gives CDR1 SGHVS, CDR2 FQNEAQ. The CDR3 consists of 16 residues. With 5 bases clipped from V and 0 bases from J, the junction kept 8 bases outside the gene matches. As DNA, the CDR3 is TGTGCCAGCAGCCCCCGGACAGGGTCAGCTAACTATGGCTACACCTTC. This sequence encodes CASSPRTGSANYGYTF.

The rearrangement joins TRBV24-1 to TRBJ2-1, with 11 bases that match TRBD2. CDR1 and CDR2 (germline): KGHDR, SFDVKD. Trimming took 2 bases from V and 4 from J; bases not matched to a gene: 3. The CDR3 runs 16 residues. The CDR3 spells CATSDSIAGGYNEQFF. The DNA of the CDR3 is TGTGCCACCAGTGATTCAATAGCGGGGGGGTACAATGAGCAGTTCTTC.

This clone was seen a single time. The chain employs TRBV25-1 and TRBJ2-2, with TRBD1 matching 7 bases. Germline trimming cut 5 bases from V and 5 bases from J; bases unmatched to any gene: 5. The germline V gene has CDR1 MGHDK and CDR2 SYGVNS. The CDR3 sequence is 14 residues long. The DNA of the CDR3 is TGTGCCAGCAGTCAACAGGGGAATACCGGGGAGCTGTTTTTT. Translation: CASSQQGNTGELFF. The complete variable domain, with remaining parts taken from reference TRBV25-1 and TRBJ2-2, reads EADIYQTPRYLVIGTGKKITLECSQTMGHDKMYWYQQDPGMELHLIHYSYGVNSTEKGDLSSESTVSRIRTEHFPLTLESARPSHTSQYLCASSQQGNTGELFFGEGSRLTVL.

The rearrangement uses TRBV6-5 and TRBJ2-7, with D possibly matching TRBD1 (5 bases). V shed 2 bases and J shed 5 bases, with 13 bases lying between them. This CDR3 contains 14 residues. The germline CDR1 and CDR2 sequences are MNHEY and SVGAGI. CDR3 protein: CASSYRQGRDEQYF. In DNA form, the CDR3 reads TGTGCCAGCAGTTACAGGCAGGGTAGAGACGAGCAGTACTTC.

The genes are TRBV5-4 and TRBJ2-2; D is possibly TRBD2 (6 bases). CDR3 length: 18 amino acids. Per the germline V gene, CDR1 is SGHNT and CDR2 is YYREEE (reference sequence). The V end was cut by 4 bases, the J end by 0 bases, with 19 bases between. The CDR3 spells CASSPLIPGSANTGELFF. For the CDR3, the DNA is TGTGCCAGCAGCCCTTTGATTCCCGGGAGCGCGAACACCGGGGAGCTGTTTTTT.